One sample yielded the 3 T cell receptor beta chains listed below, sequenced in a study of cytomegalovirus exposure and HLA in healthy donors (dated by TCRdb to 2016 to 2017). The library was produced with the immunoSEQ multiplex PCR assay. A mixture of 60 forward primers for TCR Vbeta segments and 13 reverse primers for TCR Jbeta segments was used in the multiplex PCR. The source is immuneACCESS, and TCRdb retained only in-frame sequences with V and J called. Part of the clones is not carried over; for the studies checked, unresolved V genes explain less than half of this, and the remainder is unexplained. The sample table lists 83,000 or so clones, around 76% of them with a count of one. Of the sample, roughly 9.1% falls within the top ten clones. The sequenced sample consisted of PBMCs. All receptors derive from a man aged 25 to 40 in good health and CMV-seropositive.

V and J are TRBV4-3 and TRBJ2-3; 10 bases match TRBD1. Per the germline V gene, CDR1 is LGHNA and CDR2 is YSLEER. CDR3 length equals 15 residues. J lost 6 bases, V lost 5 bases, and 8 bases had no gene match. The CDR3 spells CASSFGQGVGDTQYF. DNA of the CDR3: TGCGCCAGCAGCTTCGGACAGGGGGTAGGTGATACGCAGTATTTT.

CDR3 sequence reads: CASSVVGTGGNYGYTF. The CDR3 DNA sequence: TGTGCCAGCAGCGTAGTTGGGACAGGAGGGAACTATGGCTACACCTTC. This chain joins TRBV9 and TRBJ1-2; 8 bases fit TRBD1. There are 16 residues in the CDR3. Germline V gene sequence: CDR1 SGDLS, CDR2 YYNGEE. The junction had 6 bases not matched to a gene; V was cut back by 0 bases and J by 2 bases.

The V gene is TRBV9, the J gene TRBJ2-5, with a possible D match to TRBD1 (5 bases). V was shortened by 0 bases and J by 2 bases, with 14 bases between the two germline ends. Germline V lookup: CDR1 SGDLS, CDR2 YYNGEE. The CDR3 runs 16 residues. CDR3 sequence reads: CASSVAGAPSQETQYF. The CDR3 region has the DNA TGTGCCAGCAGCGTAGCTGGGGCCCCATCACAAGAGACCCAGTACTTC.